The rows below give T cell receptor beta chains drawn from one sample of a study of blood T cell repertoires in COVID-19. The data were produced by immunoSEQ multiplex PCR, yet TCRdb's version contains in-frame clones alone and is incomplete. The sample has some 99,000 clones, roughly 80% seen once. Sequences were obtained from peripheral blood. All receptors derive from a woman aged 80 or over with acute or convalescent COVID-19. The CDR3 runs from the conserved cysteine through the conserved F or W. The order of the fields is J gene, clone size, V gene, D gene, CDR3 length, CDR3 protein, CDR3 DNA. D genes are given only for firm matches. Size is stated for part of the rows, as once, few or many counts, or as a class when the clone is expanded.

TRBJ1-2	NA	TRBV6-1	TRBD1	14	CASSEARQGHGYTF	TGTGCCAGCAGTGAAGCCCGACAGGGGCATGGCTACACCTTC
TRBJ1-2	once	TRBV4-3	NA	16	CASSQDWWTRNYGYTF	TGCGCCAGCAGCCAAGATTGGTGGACAAGGAACTATGGCTACACCTTC
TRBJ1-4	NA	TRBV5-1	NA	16	CASSLSQGGEGEKLFF	TGCGCCAGCAGCTTGTCCCAAGGGGGAGAGGGTGAAAAACTGTTTTTT
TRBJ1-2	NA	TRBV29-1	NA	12	CSVALQEDGYTF	TGCAGCGTGGCTTTACAAGAGGATGGCTACACCTTC
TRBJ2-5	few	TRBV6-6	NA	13	CASSYSRQETQYF	TGTGCCAGCAGTTACTCCCGCCAAGAGACCCAGTACTTC
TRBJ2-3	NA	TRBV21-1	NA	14	CASSPGRNTDTQYF	TGTGCCAGCAGTCCGGGAAGGAACACAGATACGCAGTATTTT
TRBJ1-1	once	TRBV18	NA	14	CASSGGQYNTEAFF	TGTGCCAGCTCGGGGGGGCAGTACAACACTGAAGCTTTCTTT
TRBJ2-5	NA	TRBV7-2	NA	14	CASSPQGQGETQYF	TGTGCCAGCAGCCCCCAAGGACAAGGAGAGACCCAGTACTTC
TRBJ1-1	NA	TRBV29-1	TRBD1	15	CSVPGDSLFEAEAFF	TGCAGCGTCCCTGGGGACAGCCTTTTCGAGGCTGAAGCTTTCTTT
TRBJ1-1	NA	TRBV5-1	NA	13	CASSLNMNTEAFF	TGCGCCAGCAGCTTAAACATGAACACTGAAGCTTTCTTT
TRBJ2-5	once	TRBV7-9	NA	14	CASSLGRGEETQYF	TGTGCCAGCAGCTTAGGAAGGGGTGAGGAGACCCAGTACTTC
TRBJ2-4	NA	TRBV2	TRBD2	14	CASSGASGANIQYF	TGTGCCAGCAGTGGGGCTAGCGGGGCGAACATTCAGTACTTC
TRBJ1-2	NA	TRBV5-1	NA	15	CASSLEPGANYGYTF	TGCGCCAGCAGCTTGGAACCTGGAGCTAACTATGGCTACACCTTC
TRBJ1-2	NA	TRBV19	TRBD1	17	CASSRRRTGSGLYGYTF	TGTGCCAGTAGTAGACGCAGGACAGGCTCGGGGCTCTATGGCTACACCTTC
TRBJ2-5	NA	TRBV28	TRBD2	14	CASSSRTSQETQYF	TGTGCCAGCAGTTCCAGGACTAGTCAAGAGACCCAGTACTTC
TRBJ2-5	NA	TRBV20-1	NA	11	CSAKRGETQYF	TGCAGTGCTAAAAGGGGAGAGACCCAGTACTTC
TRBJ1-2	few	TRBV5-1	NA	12	CASSLDKYGYTF	TGCGCCAGCAGCTTGGACAAGTATGGCTACACCTTC
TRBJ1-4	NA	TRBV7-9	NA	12	CASSLDSGKLFF	TGTGCCAGCAGCTTAGATTCGGGGAAACTGTTTTTT
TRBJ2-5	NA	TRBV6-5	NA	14	CASSFDRLGETQYF	TGTGCCAGCAGTTTTGACAGGCTAGGGGAGACCCAGTACTTC
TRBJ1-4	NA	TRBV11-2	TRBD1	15	CASSPDRATNEKLFF	TGTGCCAGCAGTCCGGACAGGGCAACTAATGAAAAACTGTTTTTT
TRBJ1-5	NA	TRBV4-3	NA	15	CASSQASRPDQPQHF	TGCGCCAGCAGCCAAGCTAGCAGGCCGGATCAGCCCCAGCATTTT
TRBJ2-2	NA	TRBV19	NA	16	CASSINRGLGTGELFF	TGTGCCAGTAGTATTAACAGGGGACTGGGCACCGGGGAGCTGTTTTTT
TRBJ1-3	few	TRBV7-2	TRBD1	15	CASSPHGTGVNTIYF	TGTGCCAGCAGCCCCCACGGGACAGGGGTAAACACCATATATTTT
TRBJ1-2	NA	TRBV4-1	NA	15	CASSHPPGGNYGYTF	TGCGCCAGCAGCCATCCCCCGGGGGGGAACTATGGCTACACCTTC
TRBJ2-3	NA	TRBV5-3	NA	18	CARSRSLPPGLQTDTQYF	TGTGCCAGAAGCCGCTCTTTACCCCCGGGACTCCAGACAGATACGCAGTATTTT
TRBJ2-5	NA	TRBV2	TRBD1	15	CASSERQGAGKTQYF	TGTGCCAGCAGTGAGAGACAGGGGGCCGGAAAGACCCAGTACTTC
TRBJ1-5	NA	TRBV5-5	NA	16	CASSPIWTQVDQPQHF	TGTGCCAGCAGCCCAATCTGGACTCAAGTGGATCAGCCCCAGCATTTT
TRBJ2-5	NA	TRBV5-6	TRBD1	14	CASSYGQGRETQYF	TGTGCCAGCAGCTATGGACAGGGACGGGAGACCCAGTACTTC
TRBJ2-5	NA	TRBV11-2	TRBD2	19	CASSLALASGGAGRQTQYF	TGTGCCAGCAGCTTAGCCTTGGCTAGCGGGGGGGCCGGGAGACAGACCCAGTACTTC
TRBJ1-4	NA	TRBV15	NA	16	CATSRDPGRRAEKLFF	TGTGCCACCAGCAGAGATCCGGGCAGGCGGGCTGAAAAACTGTTTTTT
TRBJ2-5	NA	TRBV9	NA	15	CASNSRGLPPETQYF	TGTGCCAGCAACAGCAGAGGACTACCTCCAGAGACCCAGTACTTC
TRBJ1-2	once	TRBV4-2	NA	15	CASSQEDYRNYGYTF	TGTGCCAGCAGCCAAGAAGATTACAGAAACTATGGCTACACCTTC
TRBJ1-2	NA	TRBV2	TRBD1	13	CASSGDRVEGYTF	TGTGCCAGCAGTGGGGACAGGGTGGAGGGCTACACCTTC
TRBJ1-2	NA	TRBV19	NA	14	CASSATGTTYGYTF	TGTGCCAGTAGTGCGACCGGGACAACCTATGGCTACACCTTC
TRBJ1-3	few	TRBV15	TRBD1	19	CATSRDVGTAGVSGNTIYF	TGTGCCACCAGCAGAGATGTCGGGACAGCCGGGGTCTCTGGAAACACCATATATTTT